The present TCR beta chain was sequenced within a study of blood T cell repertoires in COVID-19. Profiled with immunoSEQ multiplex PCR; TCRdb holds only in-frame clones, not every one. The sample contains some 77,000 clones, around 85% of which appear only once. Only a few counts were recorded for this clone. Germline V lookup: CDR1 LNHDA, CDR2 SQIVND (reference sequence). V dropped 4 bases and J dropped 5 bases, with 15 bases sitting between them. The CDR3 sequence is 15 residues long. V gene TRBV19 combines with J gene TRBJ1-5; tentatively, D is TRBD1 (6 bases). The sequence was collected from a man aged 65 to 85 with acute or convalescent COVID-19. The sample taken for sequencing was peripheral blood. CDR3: CASSKRGDTHQPQHF. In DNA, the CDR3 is TGTGCCAGTAGTAAACGGGGGGACACTCATCAGCCCCAGCATTTT.